The 14 T cell receptor beta chains below all came from one sample that was sequenced in a study of CD8 T cells in Susac syndrome. Random-hexamer reverse transcription was applied to 0.5 to 1 ug RNA. From the immunoSEQ multiplex PCR reads, TCRdb called clonotypes with MiXCR, one entry per CDR3 protein. The table shows around 150,000 distinct CDR3 sequences, with roughly 95% occurring only once. The sequenced sample consisted of CD4+ T cells from PBMCs. Receptor source: a human donor with multiple sclerosis.

The CDR3 region is CASSQLPGPTSGNTIYF. The CDR3, as DNA: TGTGCCAGCAGCCAATTACCGGGTCCTACCTCTGGAAACACCATATATTTT. V and J are TRBV3-1 and TRBJ1-3; D not resolved. V lost 2 bases to trimming and J lost 0 bases, with 14 bases between them. The germline gives CDR1 LGHDT, CDR2 YNNKEL (reference sequence). This CDR3 is 17 amino acids long.

This chain connects TRBV5-1 to TRBJ2-1; D possibly corresponds to TRBD1 (6 bases). The germline V gene encodes CDR1 SGHRS and CDR2 YFSETQ. The CDR3 spans 17 residues. V was trimmed by 4 bases and J by 3 bases, leaving 20 bases between them. The CDR3 DNA follows: TGCGCCAGCAGCCCAGTAAGGGGGAGCGCGCTCTACAATGAGCAGTTCTTC. Translation: CASSPVRGSALYNEQFF.

The genes are TRBV25-1 and TRBJ2-5; D remains unclear. The CDR3 sequence is 14 residues long. From germline, CDR1 is MGHDK and CDR2 SYGVNS. Deletions cut 2 bases from V and 3 bases from J, with 10 bases between. CDR3 in amino acids: CASSEPPQEETQYF. For the CDR3, the DNA is TGTGCCAGCAGTGAACCCCCCCAAGAAGAGACCCAGTACTTC. Looking up the rest from reference TRBV25-1 and TRBJ2-5 gives the full variable domain: EADIYQTPRYLVIGTGKKITLECSQTMGHDKMYWYQQDPGMELHLIHYSYGVNSTEKGDLSSESTVSRIRTEHFPLTLESARPSHTSQYLCASSEPPQEETQYFGPGTRLLVL.

This clonotype was observed once. CDR3 sequence (DNA): TGTGCCAGCAGTGAATGGGGATTAGTATTCGGAGATACGCAGTATTTT. Encoded protein: CASSEWGLVFGDTQYF. V and J are TRBV2 and TRBJ2-3; D not resolved. This CDR3 is built from 16 residues. V was cut by 2 bases and J by 5 bases, with 17 bases left in between. Germline CDR1 is SNHLY and CDR2 is FYNNEI.

In DNA, the CDR3 is TGTGCCAGCAGTCTCTCTGGACAGTACTACGAGCAGTACTTC. Translating it yields CASSLSGQYYEQYF. The chain recombines TRBV28 with TRBJ2-7; weak D call: TRBD1 (6 bases). CDR3 length: 14 amino acids. V was shortened by 5 bases and J by 3 bases, with 14 bases between the two germline ends. Germline assignment: CDR1 MDHEN and CDR2 SYDVKM.

This clonotype is a singleton in its sample. This rearrangement joins TRBV30 to TRBJ2-7; possible D gene TRBD2, 7 bases. Trimming removed 5 bases at V and 3 bases at J, with 20 bases between. The CDR3 is 15 amino acids. CDR1 and CDR2 (germline): GTSNPN, SVGIG (reference sequence). CDR3 amino acids: CAWRQSGGAVYEQYF. The CDR3 DNA is TGTGCCTGGCGCCAGTCTGGGGGGGCGGTCTACGAGCAGTACTTC.

The gene calls are TRBV14 and TRBJ2-5; D not resolved. Germline assignment: CDR1 SGHDN and CDR2 FVKESK. This CDR3 is 11 amino acids long. With 4 bases removed from V and 5 bases from J, the gap between germline ends came to 5 bases. CDR3 sequence: CASSRFETQYF. CDR3 bases: TGTGCCAGCAGCCGTTTCGAGACCCAGTACTTC.

V is TRBV18 and J is TRBJ2-7; 9 nucleotides line up with TRBD1. The CDR3 is 15 amino acids. Germline assignment: CDR1 KGHSH and CDR2 LQKENI. The junction had 6 bases not matched to a gene; V was cut back by 3 bases and J by 3 bases. The CDR3 DNA follows: TGTGCCAGCTCACCCACGGACAGGGGCATCTACGAGCAGTACTTC. Translating gives CASSPTDRGIYEQYF.

In its sample, this clonotype was seen once. The V gene is TRBV30, the J gene TRBJ2-2; D remains unclear. Trimming removed 5 bases at V and 7 bases at J, with 11 bases between. The CDR3 is 12 amino acids. Germline V gene sequence: CDR1 GTSNPN, CDR2 SVGIG (reference sequence). In DNA, the CDR3 is TGTGCCTGGTCCCGGACGGACGGGGAGCTGTTTTTT. This codes for CAWSRTDGELFF. The full variable domain, rest sourced from reference TRBV30 and TRBJ2-2, is SQTIHQWPATLVQPVGSPLSLECTVEGTSNPNLYWYRQAAGRGLQLLFYSVGIGQISSEVPQNLSASRPQDRQFILSSKKLLLSDSGFYLCAWSRTDGELFFGEGSRLTVL.

This chain uses TRBV20-1 with TRBJ2-3, with 10 bases lining up with TRBD1. Germline V lookup: CDR1 DFQATT, CDR2 SNEGSKA (reference sequence). The CDR3 spans 13 residues. J gave up 4 bases and V 5 bases, and 3 bases lay outside the gene matches. This CDR3 is CSAPGTGADTQYF. For the CDR3, the DNA is TGCAGTGCTCCCGGGACAGGGGCAGATACGCAGTATTTT.

V usage is TRBV18 and J usage is TRBJ2-7; D gene unclear. CDR1 and CDR2 from the germline V gene are KGHSH and LQKENI. V lost 0 bases and J lost 0, with 6 bases in between. This CDR3 region has 14 residues. The CDR3 region is CASSPPWSSYEQYF. CDR3 DNA sequence: TGTGCCAGCTCACCACCGTGGAGCTCCTACGAGCAGTACTTC.

This chain connects TRBV4-1 to TRBJ1-2; D call uncertain. Germline lookup yields CDR1 MGHRA and CDR2 YSYEKL. V lost 0 bases, J lost 1 base, and 9 bases lay in between. The CDR3 is 15 amino acids. The CDR3 loop reads CASSQDEQSNYGYTF. In nucleotides, the CDR3 is TGCGCCAGCAGCCAAGATGAGCAGAGTAACTATGGCTACACCTTC.

The V call is TRBV27, the J call TRBJ2-2, with 9 positions matching TRBD2. V lost 0 bases to trimming and J lost 7 bases; unmatched junction nucleotides: 15. The germline gives CDR1 MNHEY, CDR2 SMNVEV (reference sequence). The CDR3 loop spans 19 amino acids. CDR3 DNA: TGTGCCAGCAGTTTATCGTACTGGGCTAGCGGGACTATTATCGGGGAGCTGTTTTTT. This encodes CASSLSYWASGTIIGELFF.

The chain combines TRBV15 with TRBJ2-5; TRBD1 matches at 7 bases. The germline V gene encodes CDR1 LNHNV and CDR2 YYDKDF (reference sequence). V lost 1 base to trimming and J lost 5 bases; unmatched junction nucleotides: 4. CDR3 length equals 14 residues. CDR3 DNA sequence: TGTGCCACCAGCAGAGTCAACAGGGGTGAGACCCAGTACTTC. It codes for CATSRVNRGETQYF. The variable domain in full, completed from reference TRBV15 and TRBJ2-5, reads DAMVIQNPRYQVTQFGKPVTLSCSQTLNHNVMYWYQQKSSQAPKLLFHYYDKDFNNEADTPDNFQSRRPNTSFCFLDIRSPGLGDTAMYLCATSRVNRGETQYFGPGTRLLVL.